This T cell receptor (beta chain) was sequenced during a study of T cells in Graves' hyperthyroidism and ophthalmopathy. RNA transcripts provided the source from which TCR beta CDR3 regions were amplified. In the first-round RT-PCR of the TCR CDR3, the HTBI primer set was used. TCRdb reprocessed the multiplex PCR reads with MiXCR, giving one entry per CDR3 protein. The repertoire consists of fewer than 850,000 distinct CDR3 sequences, with 17% occurring once and the leading ten covering roughly 15%. This clonotype has only a few counts. No antigen is known for it. Germline V gene lookup returns CDR1 ENHRY and CDR2 SYGVKD. This CDR3 region has 15 residues. The V and J ends lost 2 bases and 8 bases respectively, with 16 bases between them. Diagnoses rested on clinical symptoms, serum thyroxine and TRAb, thyroid ultrasound and orbital computed tomography. Study-wide findings and caveats: Through a model of 13 V-J features, ophthalmopathy was separated from stable hyperthyroidism.

This rearrangement joins TRBV10-3 to TRBJ2-1, with a possible D match to TRBD2 (5 bases). What was sequenced was blood. The receptor was derived from a man in his fifties with Graves' hyperthyroidism. The CDR3 sequence is CAISEETTFKYEQFF. The CDR3 nucleotides are TGTGCCATCAGTGAGGAGACTACCTTTAAGTATGAGCAGTTCTTC.